This TCR beta chain was identified during a study of blood T cell repertoires in COVID-19. In the study overall: Both acute and convalescent COVID-19 samples were obtained from the United States, Italy and Spain. PBMCs, B-cell-depleted T cells, or T cells provided the cDNA or gDNA that made up the material.

The authors' processing: Amplification of reference gene primers provided the estimated nucleated cell counts. Assay: immunoSEQ multiplex PCR; the TCRdb copy retains only in-frame clones and omits some. The D gene and trimming were derived from the DNA, and the V and J assignments and clone size from that table. The sample has about 440,000 clones; approximately 90% are singletons. The sequence came from a woman in her 30s with acute or convalescent COVID-19. What was sequenced was peripheral blood.

CDR3 region: CASSFFPQETQYF. The CDR3 nucleotides read TGCGCCAGCAGCTTCTTTCCCCAAGAGACCCAGTACTTC. The V call is TRBV5-1, the J call TRBJ2-5; no reliable D call. CDR1 and CDR2 (germline): SGHRS, YFSETQ. CDR3 size: 13 residues. The V and J ends lost 2 bases and 1 base respectively, with 6 bases between them.